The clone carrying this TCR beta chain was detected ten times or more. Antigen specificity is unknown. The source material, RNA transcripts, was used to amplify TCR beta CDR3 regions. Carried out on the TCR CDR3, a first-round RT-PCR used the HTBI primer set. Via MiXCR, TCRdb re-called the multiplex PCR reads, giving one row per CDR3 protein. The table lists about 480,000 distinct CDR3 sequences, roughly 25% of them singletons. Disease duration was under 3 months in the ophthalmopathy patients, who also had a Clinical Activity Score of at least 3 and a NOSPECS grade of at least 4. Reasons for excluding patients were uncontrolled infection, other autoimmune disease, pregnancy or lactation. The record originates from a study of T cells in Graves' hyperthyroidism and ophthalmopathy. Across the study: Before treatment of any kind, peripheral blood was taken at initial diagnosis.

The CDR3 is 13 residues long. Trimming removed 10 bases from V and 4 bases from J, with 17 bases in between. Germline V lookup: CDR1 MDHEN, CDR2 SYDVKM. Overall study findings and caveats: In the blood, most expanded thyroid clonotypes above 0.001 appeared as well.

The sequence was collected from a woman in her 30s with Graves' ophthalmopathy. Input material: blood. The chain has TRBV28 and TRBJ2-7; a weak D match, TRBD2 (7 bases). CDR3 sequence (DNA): TGTGCCACCCTGGGGGGGCCCCCTTACGAGCAGTACTTC. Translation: CATLGGPPYEQYF.